This T cell receptor (beta chain) was identified during a study of CD8 T cells in ankylosing spondylitis. The study's findings and limits: The study looked at matched synovial fluid samples from ankylosing spondylitis patients. Disease-linked clones were reported to be significantly enriched there. The study identified a TCR beta motif of under ten highly homologous variants that appeared characteristic of ankylosing spondylitis blood. CD8+ disease-linked clones were present at relatively low frequencies in blood.

This clonotype was counted a few times. What it binds is unknown. Germline is not matched at one junction end, which may reflect a read error. Germline lookup yields CDR1 SSHAT and CDR2 FNYEAQ (reference sequence). The CDR3 spans 15 residues. In TCRdb, the 5' RACE reads were re-called with MiXCR into one record per CDR3 protein. The table shows hundreds of thousands of distinct CDR3 sequences, with 15% to 20% occurring only once. This rearrangement joins TRBV7-7 to TRBJ2-5; D possibly corresponds to TRBD2 (5 bases). The TCR originated in a male donor with ankylosing spondylitis. Sequenced material: blood, either unsorted or a sorted T cell fraction (not recorded which). DNA of the CDR3: TGTGCTAGCAGCCCAGTAGGGAGTTGGAAAGAGACCCAGTACTTC. Encoded protein: CASSPVGSWKETQYF.